This TCR beta chain was identified during a study of early T cells in non-severe SARS-CoV-2 infection. The length of the CDR3 is 14 residues. V was pared by 5 bases and J by 4 bases, with 14 bases between. Germline V lookup: CDR1 LNHDA, CDR2 SQIVND (reference sequence). TCRdb ran MiXCR on the 5' RACE reads and lists one entry per CDR3 protein. There are 80,000 or so distinct CDR3 sequences in the sample; more than 5% occur only once, and 6.5% to 9% lies in the top ten. This clonotype was found many times. The V and J genes are TRBV19 and TRBJ1-2; tentative D call: TRBD1 (5 bases). Sequencing was done on a sample of whole blood. The clonotype was recovered from an adult who was a healthcare worker with PCR-confirmed SARS-CoV-2 infection or an uninfected control (not recorded which). The CDR3 nucleotides read TGTGCCAGTAGTCCAGACAGCAACCCCTATGGCTACACCTTC. Its translation: CASSPDSNPYGYTF.